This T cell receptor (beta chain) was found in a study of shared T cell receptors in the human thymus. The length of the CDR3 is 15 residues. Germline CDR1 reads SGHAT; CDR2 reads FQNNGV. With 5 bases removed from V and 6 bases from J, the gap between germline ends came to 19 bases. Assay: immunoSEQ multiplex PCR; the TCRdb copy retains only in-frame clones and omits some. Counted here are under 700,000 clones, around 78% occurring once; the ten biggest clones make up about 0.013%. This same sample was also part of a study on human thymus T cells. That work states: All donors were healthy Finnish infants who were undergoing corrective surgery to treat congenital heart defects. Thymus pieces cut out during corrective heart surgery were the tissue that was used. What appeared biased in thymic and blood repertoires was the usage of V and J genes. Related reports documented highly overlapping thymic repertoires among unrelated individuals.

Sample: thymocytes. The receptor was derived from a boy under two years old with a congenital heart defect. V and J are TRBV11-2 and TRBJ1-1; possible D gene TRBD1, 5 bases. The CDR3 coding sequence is TGTGCCAGCAGCCCTTCAGGGTTCTCTTACCCTGAAGCTTTCTTT. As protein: CASSPSGFSYPEAFF.